This T cell receptor beta chain was retrieved from a study of shared clonotypes between healthy human individuals. The wider study: Three CD4 naive, three CD4 memory, two CD8 naive and one CD8 memory plate were used per donor.

Donors were healthy HIV-negative adults without recently reported acute infections or vaccinations. Per the authors' pipeline: Junction-only sequences without quality scores were provided by ImmunoSEQ, so filtering was different. The protocol was immunoSEQ multiplex PCR, while the TCRdb copy is restricted to in-frame clones and leaves out a portion. D and trimming come from the DNA, and the V and J calls and clone size come from that table. The sample yields hundreds of thousands of clones, more than 70% seen once. The CDR3 has 15 residues. V was trimmed by 1 base and J by 5 bases, leaving 12 bases between them. CDR1 MNHEY and CDR2 SMNVEV come from the germline V gene (reference sequence).

The sample taken for sequencing was memory CD4+ T cells sorted from blood. This sample's subset: CD45RA-negative fraction. The TCR sequence derives from a woman in her twenties or thirties in good health. The V call is TRBV27, the J call TRBJ2-1; possible D gene TRBD2, 5 bases. CDR3 coding DNA: TGTGCCAGCAGTTTATGGGCGAGCGGAAACAATGAGCAGTTCTTC. Its protein product is CASSLWASGNNEQFF.